The present T cell receptor (beta chain) was sequenced within a study of blood T cell repertoires in COVID-19. Study-wide background: Sites in the United States, Italy and Spain provided acute and convalescent COVID-19 samples. PBMCs, B-cell-depleted T cells, or T cells were the source of the cDNA or gDNA that made up the material.

V lost 2 bases and J lost 2, with 12 bases in between. CDR1 MNHEY and CDR2 SVGAGI come from the germline V gene. The CDR3 is 15 residues long. Produced via immunoSEQ multiplex PCR; TCRdb's table is partial and in-frame only. The sample carries under 25,000 clones, 88% recorded once. The clonotype originates from a human donor in a cohort sampled during active COVID-19. Source material: peripheral blood. The gene calls are TRBV6-5 and TRBJ1-2; D unclear. The CDR3 nucleotides read TGTGCCAGCAGTTACGGGCTCAACCCGAACTATGGCTACACCTTC. It encodes CASSYGLNPNYGYTF.